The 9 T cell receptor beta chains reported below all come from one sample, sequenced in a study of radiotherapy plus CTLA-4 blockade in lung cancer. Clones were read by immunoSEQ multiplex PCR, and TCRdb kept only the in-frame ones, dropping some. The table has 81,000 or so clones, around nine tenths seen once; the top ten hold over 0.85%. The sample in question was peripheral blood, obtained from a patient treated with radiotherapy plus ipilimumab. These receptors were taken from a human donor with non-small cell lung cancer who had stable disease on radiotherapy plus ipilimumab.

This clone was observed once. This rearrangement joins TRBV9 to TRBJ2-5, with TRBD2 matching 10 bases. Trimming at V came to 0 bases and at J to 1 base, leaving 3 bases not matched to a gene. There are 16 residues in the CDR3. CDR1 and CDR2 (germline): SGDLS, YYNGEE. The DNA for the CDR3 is TGTGCCAGCAGCGTAGCTAGCGGGGGACTCCAAGAGACCCAGTACTTC. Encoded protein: CASSVASGGLQETQYF.

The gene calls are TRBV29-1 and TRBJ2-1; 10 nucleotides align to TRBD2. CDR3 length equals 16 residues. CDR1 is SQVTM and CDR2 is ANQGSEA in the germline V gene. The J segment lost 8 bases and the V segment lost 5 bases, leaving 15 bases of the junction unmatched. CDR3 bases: TGCAGCGTTTGGGGGGGTGCTAGCGGGAGTGGAGATGAGCAGTTCTTC. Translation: CSVWGGASGSGDEQFF.

For the CDR3, the DNA is TGTGCCAGCAGTTTAGCAGGGGGCTGGGCTGAAGCTTTCTTT. Its translation is CASSLAGGWAEAFF. This chain connects TRBV27 to TRBJ1-1; 8 nucleotides line up with TRBD1. The CDR3 consists of 14 residues. J was trimmed by 6 bases and V by 2 bases; bases with no gene match: 5. Germline V gene data show CDR1 as MNHEY and CDR2 as SMNVEV (reference sequence).

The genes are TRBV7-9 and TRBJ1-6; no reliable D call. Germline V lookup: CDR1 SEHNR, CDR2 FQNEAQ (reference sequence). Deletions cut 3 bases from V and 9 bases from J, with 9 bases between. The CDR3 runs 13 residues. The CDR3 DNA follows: TGTGCCAGCAGCTTCCTGCCGGGTTCACCCCTCCACTTT. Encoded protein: CASSFLPGSPLHF.

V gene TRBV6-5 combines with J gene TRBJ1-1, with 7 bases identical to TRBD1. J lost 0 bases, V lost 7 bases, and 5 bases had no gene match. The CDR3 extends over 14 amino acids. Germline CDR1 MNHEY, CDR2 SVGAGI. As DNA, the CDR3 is TGTGCCAGCATGCTAGACAGGGTGAACACTGAAGCTTTCTTT. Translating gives CASMLDRVNTEAFF.

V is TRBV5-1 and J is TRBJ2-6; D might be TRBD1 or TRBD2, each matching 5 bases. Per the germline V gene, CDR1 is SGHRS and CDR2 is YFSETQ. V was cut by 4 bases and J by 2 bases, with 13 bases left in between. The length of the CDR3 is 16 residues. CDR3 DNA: TGCGCCAGCAGCGGGCCGGGGCAAGCTGGGGCCAACGTCCTGACTTTC. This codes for CASSGPGQAGANVLTF.

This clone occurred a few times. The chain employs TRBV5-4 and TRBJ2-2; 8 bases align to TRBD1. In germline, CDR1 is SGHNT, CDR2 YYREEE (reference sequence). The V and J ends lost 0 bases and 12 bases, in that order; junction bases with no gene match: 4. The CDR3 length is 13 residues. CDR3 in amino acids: CASSLDRGVKLFF. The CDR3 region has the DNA TGTGCCAGCAGCTTGGACAGGGGGGTTAAGCTGTTTTTT.

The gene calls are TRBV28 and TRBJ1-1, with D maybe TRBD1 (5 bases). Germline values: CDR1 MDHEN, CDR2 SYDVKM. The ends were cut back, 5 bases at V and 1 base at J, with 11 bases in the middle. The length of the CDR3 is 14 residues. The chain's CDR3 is CASSPQQENTEAFF. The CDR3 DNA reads TGTGCCAGCAGTCCTCAACAGGAGAACACTGAAGCTTTCTTT. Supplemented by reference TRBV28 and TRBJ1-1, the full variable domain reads DVKVTQSSRYLVKRTGEKVFLECVQDMDHENMFWYRQDPGLGLRLIYFSYDVKMKEKGDIPEGYSVSREKKERFSLILESASTNQTSMYLCASSPQQENTEAFFGQGTRLTVV.

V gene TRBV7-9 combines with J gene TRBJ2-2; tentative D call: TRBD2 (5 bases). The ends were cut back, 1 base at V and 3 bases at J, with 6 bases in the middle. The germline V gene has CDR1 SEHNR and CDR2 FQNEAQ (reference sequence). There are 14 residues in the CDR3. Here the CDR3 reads CASSLGEYTGELFF. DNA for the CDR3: TGTGCCAGCAGCTTAGGGGAGTACACCGGGGAGCTGTTTTTT.